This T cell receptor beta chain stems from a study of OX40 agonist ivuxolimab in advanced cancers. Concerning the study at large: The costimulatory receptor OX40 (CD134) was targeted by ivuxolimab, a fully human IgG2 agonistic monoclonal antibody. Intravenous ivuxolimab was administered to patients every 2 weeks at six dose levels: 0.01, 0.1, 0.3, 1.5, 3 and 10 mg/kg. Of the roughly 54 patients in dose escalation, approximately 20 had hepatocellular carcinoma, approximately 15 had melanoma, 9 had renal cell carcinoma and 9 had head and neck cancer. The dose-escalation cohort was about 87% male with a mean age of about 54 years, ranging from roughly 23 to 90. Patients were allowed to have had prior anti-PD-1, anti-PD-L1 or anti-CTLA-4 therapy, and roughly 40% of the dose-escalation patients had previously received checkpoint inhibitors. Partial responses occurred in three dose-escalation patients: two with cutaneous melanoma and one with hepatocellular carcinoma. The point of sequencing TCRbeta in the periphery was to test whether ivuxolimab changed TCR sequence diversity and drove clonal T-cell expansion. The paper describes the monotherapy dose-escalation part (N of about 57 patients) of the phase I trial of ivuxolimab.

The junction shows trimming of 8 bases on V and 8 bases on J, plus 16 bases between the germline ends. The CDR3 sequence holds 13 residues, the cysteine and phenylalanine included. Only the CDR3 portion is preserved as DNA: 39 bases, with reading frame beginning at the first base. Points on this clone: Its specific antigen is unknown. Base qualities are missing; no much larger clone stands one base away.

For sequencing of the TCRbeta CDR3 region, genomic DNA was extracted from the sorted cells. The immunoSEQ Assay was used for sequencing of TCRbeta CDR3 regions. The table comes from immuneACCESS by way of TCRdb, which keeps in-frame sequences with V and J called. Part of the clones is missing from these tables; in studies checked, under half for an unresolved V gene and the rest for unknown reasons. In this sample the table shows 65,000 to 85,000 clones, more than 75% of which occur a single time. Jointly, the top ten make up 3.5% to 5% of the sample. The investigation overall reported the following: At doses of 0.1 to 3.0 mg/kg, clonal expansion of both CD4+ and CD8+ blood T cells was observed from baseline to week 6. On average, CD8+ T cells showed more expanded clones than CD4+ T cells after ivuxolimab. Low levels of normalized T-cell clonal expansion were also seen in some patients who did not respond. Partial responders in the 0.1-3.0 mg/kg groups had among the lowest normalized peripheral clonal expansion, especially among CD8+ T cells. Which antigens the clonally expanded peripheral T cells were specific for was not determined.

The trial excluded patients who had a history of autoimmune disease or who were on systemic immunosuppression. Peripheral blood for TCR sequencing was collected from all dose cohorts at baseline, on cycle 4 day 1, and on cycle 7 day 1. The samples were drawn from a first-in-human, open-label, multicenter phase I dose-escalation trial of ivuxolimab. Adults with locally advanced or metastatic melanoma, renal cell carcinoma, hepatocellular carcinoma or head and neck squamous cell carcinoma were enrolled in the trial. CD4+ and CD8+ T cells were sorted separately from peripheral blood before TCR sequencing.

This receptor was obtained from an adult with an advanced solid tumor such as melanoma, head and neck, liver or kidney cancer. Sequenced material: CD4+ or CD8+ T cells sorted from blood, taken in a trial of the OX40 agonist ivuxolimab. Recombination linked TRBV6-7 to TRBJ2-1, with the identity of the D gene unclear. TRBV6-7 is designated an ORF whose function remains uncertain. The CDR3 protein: CASFLSRIDEQFF. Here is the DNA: TGTGCCAGCTTTCTCTCTCGGATTGATGAGCAGTTCTTC.